This TCR beta chain was found in a study of T cells in narcolepsy. Using immunoSEQ multiplex PCR, the repertoire was profiled, and TCRdb retains in-frame clones only, with some absent. The sample holds around 30,000 clones, roughly 73% seen once. V lost 3 bases and J 4 bases, leaving 19 bases between the germline ends. Germline V gives CDR1 PRHDT, CDR2 FYEKMQ (reference sequence). The CDR3 spans 17 residues. The receptor was derived from a human donor with narcolepsy. The gene calls are TRBV13 and TRBJ2-1; unclear D gene. Source material: CD45RA- memory CD4+ T cells from PBMCs. CDR3 loop: CASSLSPTRGFYNEQFF. In nucleotides, the CDR3 is TGTGCCAGCAGCTTGAGCCCGACCCGCGGTTTTTACAATGAGCAGTTCTTC.